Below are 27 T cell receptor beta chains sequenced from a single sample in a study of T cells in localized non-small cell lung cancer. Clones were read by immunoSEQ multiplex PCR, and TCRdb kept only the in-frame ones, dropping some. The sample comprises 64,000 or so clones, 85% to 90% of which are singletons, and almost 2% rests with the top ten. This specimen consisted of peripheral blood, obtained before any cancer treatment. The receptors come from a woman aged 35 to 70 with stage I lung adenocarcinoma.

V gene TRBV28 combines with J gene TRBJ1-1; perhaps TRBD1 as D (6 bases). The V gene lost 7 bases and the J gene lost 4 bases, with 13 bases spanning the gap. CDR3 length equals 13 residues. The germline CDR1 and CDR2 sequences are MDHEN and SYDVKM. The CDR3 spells CASNTGWGTEAFF. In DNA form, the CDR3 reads TGTGCCAGCAATACAGGGTGGGGCACTGAAGCTTTCTTT.

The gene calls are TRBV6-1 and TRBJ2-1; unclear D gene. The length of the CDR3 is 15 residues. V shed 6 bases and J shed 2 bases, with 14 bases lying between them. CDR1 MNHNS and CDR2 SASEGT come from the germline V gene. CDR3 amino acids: CASRHEAEPYNEQFF. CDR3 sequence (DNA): TGTGCCAGCAGGCATGAAGCAGAGCCCTACAATGAGCAGTTCTTC.

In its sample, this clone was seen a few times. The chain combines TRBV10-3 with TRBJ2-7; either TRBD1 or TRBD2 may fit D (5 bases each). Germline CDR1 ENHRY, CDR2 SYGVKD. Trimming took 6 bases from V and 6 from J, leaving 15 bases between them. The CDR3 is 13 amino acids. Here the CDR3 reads CAIRRASGREQYF. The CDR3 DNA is TGTGCCATCAGGCGGGCCTCAGGGCGCGAGCAGTACTTC.

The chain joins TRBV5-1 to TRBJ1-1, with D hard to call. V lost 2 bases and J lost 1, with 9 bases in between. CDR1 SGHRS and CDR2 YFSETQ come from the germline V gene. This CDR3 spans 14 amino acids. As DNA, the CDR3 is TGCGCCAGCAGCTTAGAGCGACAGAACACTGAAGCTTTCTTT. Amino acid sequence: CASSLERQNTEAFF.

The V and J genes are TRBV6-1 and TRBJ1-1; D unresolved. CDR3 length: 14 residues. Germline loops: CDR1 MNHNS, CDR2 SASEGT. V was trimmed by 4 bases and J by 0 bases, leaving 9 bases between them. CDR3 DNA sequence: TGTGCCAGCAGTGTTACACGGCTGAACACTGAAGCTTTCTTT. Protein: CASSVTRLNTEAFF.

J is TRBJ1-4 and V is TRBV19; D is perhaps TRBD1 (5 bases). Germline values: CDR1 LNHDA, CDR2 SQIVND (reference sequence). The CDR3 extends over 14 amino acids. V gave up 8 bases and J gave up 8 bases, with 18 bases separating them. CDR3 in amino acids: CASVRPGGREKLFF. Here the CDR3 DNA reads TGTGCCAGTGTGAGACCCGGGGGTCGAGAAAAACTGTTTTTT.

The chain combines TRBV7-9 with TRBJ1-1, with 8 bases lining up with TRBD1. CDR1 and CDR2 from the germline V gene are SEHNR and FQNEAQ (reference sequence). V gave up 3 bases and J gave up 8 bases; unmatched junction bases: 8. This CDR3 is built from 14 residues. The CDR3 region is CASSFDQGAEEAFF. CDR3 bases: TGTGCCAGCAGCTTCGACCAGGGGGCTGAGGAAGCTTTCTTT.

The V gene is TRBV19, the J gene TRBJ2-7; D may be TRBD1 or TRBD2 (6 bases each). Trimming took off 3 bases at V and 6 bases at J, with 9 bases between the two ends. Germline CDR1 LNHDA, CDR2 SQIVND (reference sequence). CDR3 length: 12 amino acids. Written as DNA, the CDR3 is TGTGCCAGTAGTATTGGGGGGCGCGAGCAGTACTTC. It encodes CASSIGGREQYF.

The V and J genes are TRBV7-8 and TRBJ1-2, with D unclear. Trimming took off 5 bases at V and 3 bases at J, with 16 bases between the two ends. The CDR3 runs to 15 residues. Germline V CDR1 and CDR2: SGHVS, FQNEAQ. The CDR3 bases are TGTGCCAGCAGCCCCACCGGCGCGCGTCACTATGGCTACACCTTC. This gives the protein CASSPTGARHYGYTF.

The CDR3 region has the DNA TGTGCCACCAGCCCTGGGGGGGGCGGTATAGATACGCAGTATTTT. This sequence encodes CATSPGGGGIDTQYF. The chain couples TRBV15 to TRBJ2-3, with D perhaps matching TRBD2 (7 bases). Germline V gene sequence: CDR1 LNHNV, CDR2 YYDKDF (reference sequence). The CDR3 has 15 residues. Trimming shortened V by 5 bases and J by 5 bases, and 17 bases separated the two germline ends.

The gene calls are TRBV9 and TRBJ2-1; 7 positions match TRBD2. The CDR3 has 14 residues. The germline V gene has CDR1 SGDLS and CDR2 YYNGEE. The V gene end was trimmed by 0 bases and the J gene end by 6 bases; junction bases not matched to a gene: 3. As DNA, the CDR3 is TGTGCCAGCAGCGTAGGGGAGGGGCCCAATGAGCAGTTCTTC. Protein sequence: CASSVGEGPNEQFF.

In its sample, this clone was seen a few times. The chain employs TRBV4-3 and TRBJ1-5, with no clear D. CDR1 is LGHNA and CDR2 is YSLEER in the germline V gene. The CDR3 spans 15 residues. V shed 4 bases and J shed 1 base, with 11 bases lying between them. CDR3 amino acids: CASSPGRVSNQPQHF. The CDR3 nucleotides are TGCGCCAGCAGCCCGGGGAGGGTGAGCAATCAGCCCCAGCATTTT.

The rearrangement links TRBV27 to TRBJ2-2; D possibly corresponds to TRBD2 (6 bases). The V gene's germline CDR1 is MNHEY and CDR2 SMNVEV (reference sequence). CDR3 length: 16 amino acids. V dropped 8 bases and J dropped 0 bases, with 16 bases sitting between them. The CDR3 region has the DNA TGTGCCAGCGGAACTTCTCGGGGGTCGAACACCGGGGAGCTGTTTTTT. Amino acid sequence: CASGTSRGSNTGELFF.

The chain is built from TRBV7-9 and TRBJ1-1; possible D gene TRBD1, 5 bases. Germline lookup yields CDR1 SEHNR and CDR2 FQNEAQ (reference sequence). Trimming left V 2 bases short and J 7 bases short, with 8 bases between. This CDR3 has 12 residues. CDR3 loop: CASSLLDSEAFF. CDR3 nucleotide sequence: TGTGCCAGCAGCTTACTCGACAGTGAAGCTTTCTTT. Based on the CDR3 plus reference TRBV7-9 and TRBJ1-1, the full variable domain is DTGVSQNPRHKITKRGQNVTFRCDPISEHNRLYWYRQTLGQGPEFLTYFQNEAQLEKSRLLSDRFSAERPKGSFSTLEIQRTEQGDSAMYLCASSLLDSEAFFGQGTRLTVV.

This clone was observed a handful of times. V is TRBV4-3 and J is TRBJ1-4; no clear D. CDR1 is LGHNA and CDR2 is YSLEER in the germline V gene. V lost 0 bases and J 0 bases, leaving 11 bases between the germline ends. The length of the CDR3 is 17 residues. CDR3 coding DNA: TGCGCCAGCAGCCAAGATATGTCGGCAGCAACTAATGAAAAACTGTTTTTT. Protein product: CASSQDMSAATNEKLFF.

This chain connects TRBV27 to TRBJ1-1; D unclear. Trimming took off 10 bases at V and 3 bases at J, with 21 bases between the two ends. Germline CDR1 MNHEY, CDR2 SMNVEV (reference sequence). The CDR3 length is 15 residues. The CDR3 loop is CATGRDGDTYTEAFF. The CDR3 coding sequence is TGTGCCACCGGACGAGACGGGGATACTTACACTGAAGCTTTCTTT.

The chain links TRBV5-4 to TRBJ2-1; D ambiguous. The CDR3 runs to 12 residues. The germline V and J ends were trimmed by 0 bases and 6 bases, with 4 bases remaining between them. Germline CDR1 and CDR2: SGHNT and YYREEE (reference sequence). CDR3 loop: CASSLDTNEQFF. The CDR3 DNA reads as TGTGCCAGCAGCTTGGACACCAATGAGCAGTTCTTC.

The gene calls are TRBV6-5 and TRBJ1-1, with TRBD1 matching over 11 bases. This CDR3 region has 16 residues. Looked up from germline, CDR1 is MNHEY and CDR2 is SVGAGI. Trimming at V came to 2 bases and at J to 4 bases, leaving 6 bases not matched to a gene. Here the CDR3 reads CASSYPGTGGGTEAFF. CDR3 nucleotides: TGTGCCAGCAGTTACCCCGGGACAGGGGGAGGCACTGAAGCTTTCTTT.

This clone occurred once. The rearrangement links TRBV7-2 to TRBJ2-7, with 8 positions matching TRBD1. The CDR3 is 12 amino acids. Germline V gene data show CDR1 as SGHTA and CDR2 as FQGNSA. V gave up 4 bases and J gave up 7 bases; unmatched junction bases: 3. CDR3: CASSYWTGEQYF. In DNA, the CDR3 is TGTGCCAGCAGCTACTGGACAGGGGAGCAGTACTTC.

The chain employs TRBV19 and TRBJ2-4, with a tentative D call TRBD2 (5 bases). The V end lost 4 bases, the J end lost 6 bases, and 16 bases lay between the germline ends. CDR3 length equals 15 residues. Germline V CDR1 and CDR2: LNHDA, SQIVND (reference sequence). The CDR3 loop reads CASSKEAGLINIQYF. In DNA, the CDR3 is TGTGCCAGTAGTAAGGAGGCCGGCCTCATAAACATTCAGTACTTC.

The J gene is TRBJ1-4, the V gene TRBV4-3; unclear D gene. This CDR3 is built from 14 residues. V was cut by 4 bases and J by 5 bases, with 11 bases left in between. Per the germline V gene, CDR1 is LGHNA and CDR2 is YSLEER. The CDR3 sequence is CASSPLGENEKLFF. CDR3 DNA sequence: TGCGCCAGCAGCCCCCTCGGCGAGAATGAAAAACTGTTTTTT.

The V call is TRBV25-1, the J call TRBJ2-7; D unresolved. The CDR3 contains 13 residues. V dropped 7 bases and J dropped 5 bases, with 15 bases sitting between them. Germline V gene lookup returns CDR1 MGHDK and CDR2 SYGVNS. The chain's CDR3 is CASTAGTMNEQYF. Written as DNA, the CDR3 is TGTGCCAGCACCGCAGGCACGATGAACGAGCAGTACTTC.

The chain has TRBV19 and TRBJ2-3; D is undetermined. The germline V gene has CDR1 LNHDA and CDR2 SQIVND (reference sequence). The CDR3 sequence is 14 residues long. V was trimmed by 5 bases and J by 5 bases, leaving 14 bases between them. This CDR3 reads CASSVPPYQDTQYF. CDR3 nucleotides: TGTGCCAGTAGTGTTCCCCCTTATCAAGATACGCAGTATTTT.

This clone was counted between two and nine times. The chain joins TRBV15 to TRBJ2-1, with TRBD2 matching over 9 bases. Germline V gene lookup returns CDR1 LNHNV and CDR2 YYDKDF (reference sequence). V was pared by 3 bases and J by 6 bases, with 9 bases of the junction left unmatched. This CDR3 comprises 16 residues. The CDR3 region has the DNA TGTGCCACCAGCAGGGAGGCGGGGGGGCTCGCCAATGAGCAGTTCTTC. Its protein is CATSREAGGLANEQFF.

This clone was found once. The CDR3: CASSLQGFTEAFF. For the CDR3, the DNA is TGTGCCAGCAGCTTGCAGGGTTTTACTGAAGCTTTCTTT. V and J are TRBV5-4 and TRBJ1-1, with TRBD1 as a possible D gene (5 bases). Germline lookup yields CDR1 SGHNT and CDR2 YYREEE (reference sequence). The ends were cut back, 1 base at V and 5 bases at J, with 9 bases in the middle. The CDR3 length is 13 residues.

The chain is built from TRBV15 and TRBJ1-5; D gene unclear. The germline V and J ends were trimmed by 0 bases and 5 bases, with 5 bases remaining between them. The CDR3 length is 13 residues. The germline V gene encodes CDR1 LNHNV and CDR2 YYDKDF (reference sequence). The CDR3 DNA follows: TGTGCCACCAGCAGAGATAGGCATCAGCCCCAGCATTTT. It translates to CATSRDRHQPQHF.

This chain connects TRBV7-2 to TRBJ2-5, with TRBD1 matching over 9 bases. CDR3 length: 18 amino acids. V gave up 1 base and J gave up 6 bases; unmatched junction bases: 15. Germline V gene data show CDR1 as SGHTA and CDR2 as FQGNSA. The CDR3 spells CASSLVALGGQGRQTQYF. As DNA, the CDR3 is TGTGCCAGCAGCTTAGTGGCCCTGGGGGGACAGGGCAGACAGACCCAGTACTTC.